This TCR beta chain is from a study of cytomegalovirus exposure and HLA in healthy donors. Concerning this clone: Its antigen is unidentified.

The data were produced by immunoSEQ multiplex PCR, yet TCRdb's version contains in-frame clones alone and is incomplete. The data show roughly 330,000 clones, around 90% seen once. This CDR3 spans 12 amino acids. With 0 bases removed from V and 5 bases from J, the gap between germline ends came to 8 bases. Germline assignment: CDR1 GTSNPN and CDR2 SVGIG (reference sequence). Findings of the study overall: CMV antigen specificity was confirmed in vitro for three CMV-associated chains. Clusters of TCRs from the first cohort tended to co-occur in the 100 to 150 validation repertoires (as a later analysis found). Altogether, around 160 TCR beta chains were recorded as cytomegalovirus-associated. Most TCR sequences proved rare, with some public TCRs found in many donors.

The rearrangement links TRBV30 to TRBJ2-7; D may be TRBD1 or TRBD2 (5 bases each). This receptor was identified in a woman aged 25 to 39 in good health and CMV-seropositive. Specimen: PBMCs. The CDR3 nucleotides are TGTGCCTGGAGTGTATGGGGGAACGAGCAGTACTTC. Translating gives CAWSVWGNEQYF.